The rows below give T cell receptor beta chains drawn from one sample of a study of beta chain features in type 1 diabetes. The method was immunoSEQ multiplex PCR; TCRdb's version includes in-frame clones alone and lacks a portion of them. The sample consists of about 230,000 clones, over 8.5% of them appearing once. What was sequenced was naive CD4+ T cells from blood. These receptor sequences come from a young woman in good health. The CDR3 runs from the conserved cysteine through the conserved F or W. Clone sizes are given selectively: once, few, many, or a class where the clone is expanded.

j_gene: TRBJ2-6
v_gene: TRBV19
len: 16
abundance: -
CDR3aa: CASSRAQGAGANVLTF

j_gene: TRBJ2-6
v_gene: TRBV6-1
len: 13
abundance: few
CDR3aa: CATRSSGANVLTF

j_gene: TRBJ2-3
v_gene: TRBV5-6
len: 14
abundance: few
CDR3aa: CASSSRGLTDTQYF

j_gene: TRBJ2-7
v_gene: TRBV4-2
len: 12
abundance: -
CDR3aa: CASSPPGYEQYF

j_gene: TRBJ1-1
v_gene: TRBV6-5
len: 15
abundance: few
CDR3aa: CASSQVTGIGTEAFF

j_gene: TRBJ2-3
v_gene: TRBV5-1
len: 16
abundance: few
CDR3aa: CASSSLTSGITDTQYF

j_gene: TRBJ1-5
v_gene: TRBV5-1
len: 14
abundance: -
CDR3aa: CASSLGQFNQPQHF

j_gene: TRBJ2-3
v_gene: TRBV2
len: 11
abundance: -
CDR3aa: CARSAADTQYF

j_gene: TRBJ2-7
v_gene: TRBV10-3
len: 13
abundance: few
CDR3aa: CAISDGQRYEQYF

j_gene: TRBJ1-2
v_gene: TRBV6-5
len: 13
abundance: -
CDR3aa: CASSYGQLGGYTF